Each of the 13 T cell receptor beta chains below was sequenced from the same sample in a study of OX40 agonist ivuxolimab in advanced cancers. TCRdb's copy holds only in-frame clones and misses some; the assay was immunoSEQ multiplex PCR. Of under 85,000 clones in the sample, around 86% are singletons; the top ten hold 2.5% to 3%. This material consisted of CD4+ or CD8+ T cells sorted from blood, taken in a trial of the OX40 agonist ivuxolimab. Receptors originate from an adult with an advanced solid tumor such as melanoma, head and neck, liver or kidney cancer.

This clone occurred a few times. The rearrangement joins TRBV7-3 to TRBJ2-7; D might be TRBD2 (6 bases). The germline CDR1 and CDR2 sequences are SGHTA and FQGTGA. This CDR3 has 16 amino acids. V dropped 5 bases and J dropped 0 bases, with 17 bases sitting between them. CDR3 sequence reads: CASSAEGRGSSYEQYF. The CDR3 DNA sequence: TGTGCCAGCAGCGCGGAGGGACGGGGAAGCTCCTACGAGCAGTACTTC.

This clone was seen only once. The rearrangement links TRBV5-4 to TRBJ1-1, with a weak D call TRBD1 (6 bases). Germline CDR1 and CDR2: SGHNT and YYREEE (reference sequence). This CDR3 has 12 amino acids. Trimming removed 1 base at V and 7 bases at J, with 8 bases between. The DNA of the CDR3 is TGTGCCAGCAGCTTGCAGGGGCATGAAGCTTTCTTT. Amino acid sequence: CASSLQGHEAFF.

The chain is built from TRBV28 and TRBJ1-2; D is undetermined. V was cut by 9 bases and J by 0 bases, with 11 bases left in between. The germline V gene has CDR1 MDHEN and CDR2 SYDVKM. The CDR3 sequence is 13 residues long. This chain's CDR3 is CASANGANYGYTF. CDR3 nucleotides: TGTGCCAGTGCGAATGGGGCTAACTATGGCTACACCTTC.

The CDR3 spells CASTGLRDGITTQYF. CDR3 bases: TGTGCCAGTACCGGACTCCGGGACGGAATTACTACGCAGTATTTT. This chain joins TRBV19 and TRBJ2-3; D tentatively reads TRBD1 or TRBD2 (5 bases each). Looked up from germline, CDR1 is LNHDA and CDR2 is SQIVND (reference sequence). Trimming cost V 7 bases and J 8 bases, with 22 bases left between them. The CDR3 spans 15 residues.

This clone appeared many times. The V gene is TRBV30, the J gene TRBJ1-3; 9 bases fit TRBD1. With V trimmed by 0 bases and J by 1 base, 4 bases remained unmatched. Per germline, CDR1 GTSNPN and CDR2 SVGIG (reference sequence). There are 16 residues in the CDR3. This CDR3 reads CAWSVQGALSGNTIYF. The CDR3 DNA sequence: TGTGCCTGGAGTGTACAGGGGGCATTGTCTGGAAACACCATATATTTT. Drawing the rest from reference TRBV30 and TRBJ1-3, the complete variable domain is SQTIHQWPATLVQPVGSPLSLECTVEGTSNPNLYWYRQAAGRGLQLLFYSVGIGQISSEVPQNLSASRPQDRQFILSSKKLLLSDSGFYLCAWSVQGALSGNTIYFGEGSWLTVV.

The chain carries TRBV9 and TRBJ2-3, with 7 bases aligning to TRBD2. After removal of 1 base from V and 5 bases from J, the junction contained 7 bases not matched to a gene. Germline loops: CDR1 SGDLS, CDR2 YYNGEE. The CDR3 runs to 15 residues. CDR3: CASSVYAGDIDTQYF. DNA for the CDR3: TGTGCCAGCAGCGTATATGCGGGGGATATAGATACGCAGTATTTT.

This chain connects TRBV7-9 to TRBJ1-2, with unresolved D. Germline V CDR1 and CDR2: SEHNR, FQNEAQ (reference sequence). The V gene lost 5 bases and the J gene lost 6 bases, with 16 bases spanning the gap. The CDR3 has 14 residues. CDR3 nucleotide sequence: TGTGCCAGCAGCCTTACTTACCTCGGGGATGGCTACACCTTC. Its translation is CASSLTYLGDGYTF.

As DNA, the CDR3 is TGTGCCAGCATTGAATTAACAGGGGGCCCTGAAGCTTTCTTT. As protein: CASIELTGGPEAFF. V gene TRBV6-5 combines with J gene TRBJ1-1; 9 bases line up with TRBD1. The length of the CDR3 is 14 residues. Trimming removed 7 bases from V and 6 bases from J; junction bases left unmatched: 9. Germline V gives CDR1 MNHEY, CDR2 SVGAGI.

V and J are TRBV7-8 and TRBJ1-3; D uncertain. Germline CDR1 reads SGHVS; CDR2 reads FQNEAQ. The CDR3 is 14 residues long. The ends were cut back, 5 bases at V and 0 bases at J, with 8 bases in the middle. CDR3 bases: TGTGCCAGCAGCGGTGGGAGCTCTGGAAACACCATATATTTT. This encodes CASSGGSSGNTIYF.

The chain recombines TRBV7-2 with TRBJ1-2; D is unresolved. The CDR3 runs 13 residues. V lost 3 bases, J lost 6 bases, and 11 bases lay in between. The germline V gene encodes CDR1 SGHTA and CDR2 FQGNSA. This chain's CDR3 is CASSFGLEHGYTF. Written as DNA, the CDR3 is TGTGCCAGCAGCTTCGGACTGGAACATGGCTACACCTTC.

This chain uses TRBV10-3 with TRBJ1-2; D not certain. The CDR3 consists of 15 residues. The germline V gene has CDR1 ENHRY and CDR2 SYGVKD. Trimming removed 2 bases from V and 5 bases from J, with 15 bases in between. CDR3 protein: CAISESSGQAYGYTF. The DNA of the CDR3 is TGTGCCATCAGTGAGAGTTCCGGCCAGGCATATGGCTACACCTTC.

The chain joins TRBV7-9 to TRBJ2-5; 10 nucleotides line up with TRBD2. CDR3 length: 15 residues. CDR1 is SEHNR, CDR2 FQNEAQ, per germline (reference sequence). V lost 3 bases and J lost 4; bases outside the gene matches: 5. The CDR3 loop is CASSFLLAGRETQYF. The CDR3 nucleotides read TGTGCCAGCAGCTTTTTACTAGCGGGGAGAGAGACCCAGTACTTC. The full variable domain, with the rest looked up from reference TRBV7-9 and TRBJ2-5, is DTGVSQNPRHKITKRGQNVTFRCDPISEHNRLYWYRQTLGQGPEFLTYFQNEAQLEKSRLLSDRFSAERPKGSFSTLEIQRTEQGDSAMYLCASSFLLAGRETQYFGPGTRLLVL.

The CDR3, as DNA: TGCGCCAGCAGCCCCCTGGGGACAGGGGGCGTAAACGTGCAGTTCTTC. The encoded protein is CASSPLGTGGVNVQFF. The chain combines TRBV4-3 with TRBJ2-1, with 12 bases identical to TRBD1. This CDR3 spans 16 amino acids. CDR1 is LGHNA and CDR2 is YSLEER in the germline V gene. J lost 12 bases, V lost 4 bases, and 13 bases had no gene match.